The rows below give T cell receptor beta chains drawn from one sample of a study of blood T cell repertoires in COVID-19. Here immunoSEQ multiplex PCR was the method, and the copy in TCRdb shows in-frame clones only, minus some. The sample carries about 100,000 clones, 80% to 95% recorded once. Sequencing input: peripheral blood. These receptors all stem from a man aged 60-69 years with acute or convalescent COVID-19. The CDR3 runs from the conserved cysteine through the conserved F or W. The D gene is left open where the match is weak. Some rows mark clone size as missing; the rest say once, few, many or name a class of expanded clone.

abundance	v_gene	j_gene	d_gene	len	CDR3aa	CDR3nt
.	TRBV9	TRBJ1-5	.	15	CASSVSGYSNQPQHF	TGTGCCAGCAGCGTATCCGGTTATAGCAATCAGCCCCAGCATTTT
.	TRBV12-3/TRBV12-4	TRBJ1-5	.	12	CASSLRGQPQHF	TGTGCCAGCAGTTTAAGGGGGCAGCCCCAGCATTTT
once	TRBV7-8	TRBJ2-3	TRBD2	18	CASSLANLAGVRGDTQYF	TGTGCCAGCAGCTTAGCAAATCTAGCGGGAGTTCGAGGGGATACGCAGTATTTT
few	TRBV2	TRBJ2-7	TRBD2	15	CASSAWTSGRGEQYF	TGTGCCAGCAGTGCCTGGACTAGCGGGAGGGGTGAGCAGTACTTC
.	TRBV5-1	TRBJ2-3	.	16	CASTSGAGLGTDTQYF	TGCGCCAGCACCTCCGGAGCGGGTCTAGGCACAGATACGCAGTATTTT
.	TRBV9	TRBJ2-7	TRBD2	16	CASSAGLAGLFDEQYF	TGTGCCAGCAGCGCAGGACTAGCGGGATTGTTCGACGAGCAGTACTTC
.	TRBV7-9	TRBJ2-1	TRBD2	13	CASSLRGGREQFF	TGTGCCAGCAGCTTAAGGGGAGGGCGGGAGCAGTTCTTC
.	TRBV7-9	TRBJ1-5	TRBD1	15	CASSFGQGGRQPQHF	TGTGCCAGCAGCTTTGGACAGGGAGGGAGGCAGCCCCAGCATTTT
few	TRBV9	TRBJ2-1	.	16	CASSVGLASTYNEQFF	TGTGCCAGCAGCGTAGGTCTAGCGTCGACCTACAATGAGCAGTTCTTC
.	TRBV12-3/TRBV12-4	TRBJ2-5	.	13	CASSLGVGRTQYF	TGTGCCAGCAGTTTGGGGGTCGGGAGGACCCAGTACTTC
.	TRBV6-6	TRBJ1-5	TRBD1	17	CASSRTGGNSNNQPQHF	TGTGCCAGCAGTCGGACAGGTGGTAATAGTAACAATCAGCCCCAGCATTTT
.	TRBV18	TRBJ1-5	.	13	CASSIDSDQPQHF	TGTGCCAGCTCAATCGACAGCGATCAGCCCCAGCATTTT
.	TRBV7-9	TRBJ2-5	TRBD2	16	CASSPLRGSGWETQYF	TGTGCCAGCAGCCCGCTTCGCGGGAGCGGATGGGAGACCCAGTACTTC
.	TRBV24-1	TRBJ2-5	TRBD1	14	CATAGTGGLETQYF	TGTGCCACCGCCGGGACAGGGGGCCTAGAGACCCAGTACTTC
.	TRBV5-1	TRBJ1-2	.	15	CASSLTPTQNYGYTF	TGCGCCAGCAGCTTAACTCCGACACAAAACTATGGCTACACCTTC
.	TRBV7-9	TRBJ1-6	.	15	CASSLDEGSNSPLHF	TGTGCCAGCAGCTTAGACGAGGGATCGAATTCACCCCTCCACTTT
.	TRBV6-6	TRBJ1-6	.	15	CASSYSRGINSPLHF	TGTGCCAGCAGTTACTCGCGGGGGATAAATTCACCCCTCCACTTT
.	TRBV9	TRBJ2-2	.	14	CASSPLAKPGELFF	TGTGCCAGCAGCCCGTTGGCCAAACCCGGGGAGCTGTTTTTT
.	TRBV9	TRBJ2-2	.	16	CASSVGRIANTGELFF	TGTGCCAGCAGCGTAGGGCGGATAGCGAACACCGGGGAGCTGTTTTTT
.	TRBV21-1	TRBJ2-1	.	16	CASNPASGRDYNEQFF	TGTGCCAGCAACCCAGCTAGCGGGAGGGACTACAATGAGCAGTTCTTC
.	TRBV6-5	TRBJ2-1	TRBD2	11	CAASGRSEQFF	TGTGCGGCTAGCGGGAGGAGTGAGCAGTTCTTC
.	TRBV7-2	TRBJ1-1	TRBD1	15	CASSFAGTGTTEAFF	TGTGCCAGCAGCTTTGCCGGGACAGGGACGACTGAAGCTTTCTTT
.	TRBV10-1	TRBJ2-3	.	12	CASSGPADTQYF	TGCGCCAGCAGTGGTCCGGCAGATACGCAGTATTTT
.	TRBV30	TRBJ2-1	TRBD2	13	CAWGAGIGNEQFF	TGTGCCTGGGGAGCGGGAATCGGCAATGAGCAGTTCTTC
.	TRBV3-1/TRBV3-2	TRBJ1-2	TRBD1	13	CASRTTGAYGYTF	TGTGCCAGCCGAACTACAGGGGCCTATGGCTACACCTTC
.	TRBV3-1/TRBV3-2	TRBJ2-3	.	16	CASSQGSGLNTDTQYF	TGTGCCAGCAGCCAGGGGAGCGGGTTAAACACAGATACGCAGTATTTT
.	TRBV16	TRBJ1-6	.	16	CASSQNRGTYNSPLHF	TGTGCCAGCAGCCAAAACCGAGGGACCTATAATTCACCCCTCCACTTT
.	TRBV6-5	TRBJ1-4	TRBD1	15	CASKPEGQGGEKLFF	TGTGCCAGCAAACCCGAGGGACAGGGGGGGGAAAAACTGTTTTTT